The 22 T cell receptor beta chains below were found in one sample sequenced in a study of T cells in women clearing cervical HPV infection. The assay was immunoSEQ multiplex PCR, and TCRdb's table has in-frame clones only and misses some. The table lists 30,000 to 40,000 clones, with roughly 6.8% in the top ten. The sequencing sample was made of blood buffy coat. The receptors shown here come from a woman between 18 and 75 years old with a cervical HPV16 infection that either progressed to CIN3+ or cleared (not recorded which).

With respect to this clone: The read is 3 residues too short to cover the CDR3 end, so that end is filled in from the germline J gene. The chain has TRBV7-6 and TRBJ2-1; 14 bases fit TRBD2. The V and J ends lost 4 bases and 8 bases, in that order; junction bases with no gene match: 10. Germline V CDR1 and CDR2: SGHVS, FNYEAQ. The CDR3 covers 17 residues. CDR3 sequence reads: CASSSTSGGAPGDEQFF. The part of the CDR3 DNA that was read is TGTGCCAGCAGCTCGACTAGCGGGGGGGCCCCGGGGGATGAG. Full variable domain (outside the CDR3, taken from reference TRBV7-6 and TRBJ2-1): GAGVSQSPRYKVTKRGQDVALRCDPISGHVSLYWYRQALGQGPEFLTYFNYEAQQDKSGLPNDRFSAERPEGSISTLTIQRTEQRDSAMYRCASSSTSGGAPGDEQFFGPGTRLTVL.

Concerning this clone: The read terminates 3 residues before the CDR3 end, so the remaining end is supplied by the germline J gene. The chain recombines TRBV5-1 with TRBJ2-2; TRBD1 agrees at 11 bases. This CDR3 contains 17 residues. V shed 1 base and J 4 bases; nucleotides not matched to a gene: 6. Germline-derived CDR1 and CDR2 are SGHRS and YFSETQ. CDR3 in amino acids: CASSLTRTGGVTGELFF. The covered CDR3 bases are TGCGCCAGCAGCTTGACCCGGACAGGGGGCGTCACCGGGGAG.

CDR3 bases read: TGCAGTGCTAGACCCGCTAGCGGGGGTCACACCGGGGAG. Translating gives CSARPASGGHTGE. From start to end, the CDR3 is CSARPASGGHTGELFF. The V call is TRBV20-1, the J call TRBJ2-2, with TRBD2 matching 10 bases. The read stops 3 residues short of the end of the CDR3; the missing end is completed from the germline J gene. This CDR3 region has 16 residues. CDR1 and CDR2 from the germline V gene are DFQATT and SNEGSKA (reference sequence). The ends lost 2 bases at V and 3 bases at J; junction bases unmatched: 6.

Concerning this clone itself: From the germline J gene comes the end of the CDR3, since the read stops 3 residues before it. The chain is built from TRBV20-1 and TRBJ2-2; 7 positions agree with TRBD2. CDR1 is DFQATT and CDR2 is SNEGSKA in the germline V gene (reference sequence). Germline trimming cut 3 bases from V and 4 bases from J; bases unmatched to any gene: 11. This CDR3 spans 16 amino acids. The covered CDR3 bases are TGCAGTGCTAGGGGGGGGGACCGGTTCTCCACCGGGGAG. Translating gives CSARGGDRFSTGE. Given in full, the CDR3 is CSARGGDRFSTGELFF.

Regarding this clone: The read terminates 3 residues ahead of where the CDR3 ends, so the germline J gene completes it. V is TRBV29-1 and J is TRBJ1-1, with D perhaps TRBD1 (5 bases). V was shortened by 3 bases and J by 4 bases, with 12 bases between the two germline ends. Germline values: CDR1 SQVTM, CDR2 ANQGSEA. CDR3 length: 13 residues. The covered CDR3 bases are TGCAGCGTTGAGGAGGGGTTCGGCACTGAA. Protein product: CSVEEGFGTE. In full, the CDR3 is CSVEEGFGTEAFF.

CDR3 loop: CASSMPGQGDYGQYF. The part of the CDR3 DNA that was read is TGTGCCAGTAGTATGCCGGGACAGGGAGATTATGGT. This rearrangement joins TRBV19 to TRBJ2-4; 9 nucleotides align to TRBD1. The read terminates 3 residues before the CDR3 end, so the remaining end is supplied by the germline J gene. This CDR3 contains 15 residues. Germline V gives CDR1 LNHDA, CDR2 SQIVND (reference sequence).

On this clone: The DNA ends 3 residues before the CDR3 does, and the rest of the CDR3 is filled in from the germline J gene. The chain has TRBV4-1 and TRBJ2-2; 8 bases match TRBD2. The trim removed 6 bases at V and 6 bases at J, leaving 9 bases unmatched. Germline V CDR1 and CDR2: MGHRA, YSYEKL. CDR3 size: 15 residues. CDR3 region: CASRPGGGRPGELFF. Incomplete CDR3 DNA: TGCGCCAGCAGGCCTGGGGGCGGGAGGCCCGGGGAG.

Comment on this clone: The CDR3 end lies 3 residues beyond the end of the read and is filled in from the germline J gene. V gene TRBV20-1 combines with J gene TRBJ2-3, with D hard to call. The CDR3 totals 15 residues. Trimming left V 0 bases short and J 1 base short, with 11 bases between. The germline CDR1 and CDR2 sequences are DFQATT and SNEGSKA (reference sequence). The CDR3: CSARDVAPGTDTQYF. The CDR3 bases that were read are TGCAGTGCTAGAGATGTGGCCCCTGGCACAGATACG.

About this clone itself: The read ends 3 residues early relative to the CDR3; the germline J gene fills the gap. V usage is TRBV7-9 and J usage is TRBJ2-7; tentative D call: TRBD1 (5 bases). V shed 5 bases and J shed 3 bases, with 8 bases lying between them. The CDR3 covers 12 residues. Germline lookup yields CDR1 SEHNR and CDR2 FQNEAQ (reference sequence). Incomplete CDR3 DNA: TGTGCCAGCAGCAGGACAATCTACGAG. Its translation: CASSRTIYE. The full CDR3 sequence reads CASSRTIYEQYF.

On this clone itself: The read terminates 3 residues ahead of where the CDR3 ends, so the germline J gene completes it. This chain links TRBV19 with TRBJ2-2, with D unresolved. The CDR3 sequence is 11 residues long. Deletions cut 4 bases from V and 7 bases from J, with 4 bases between. Germline assignment: CDR1 LNHDA and CDR2 SQIVND (reference sequence). The CDR3 protein is CASSTHGELFF. The sequenced part of the CDR3 DNA is TGTGCCAGTAGTACCCACGGGGAG.

About this clone itself: Read data end 3 residues before the CDR3 end; the end is taken from the germline J gene. The V call is TRBV5-1, the J call TRBJ2-3; the match to TRBD2 covers 13 bases. Per germline, CDR1 SGHRS and CDR2 YFSETQ. V was pared by 0 bases and J by 3 bases, with 1 base of the junction left unmatched. The CDR3 extends over 16 amino acids. The CDR3 bases that were read are TGCGCCAGCAGCTTGGGACTAGCGGGGGGAACAGATACG. This translates into CASSLGLAGGTDT. The full CDR3 protein reads CASSLGLAGGTDTQYF.

On this clone: The CDR3 end lies 3 residues beyond the end of the read and is filled in from the germline J gene. The chain recombines TRBV19 with TRBJ1-5; D is possibly TRBD1 (5 bases). V was cut by 7 bases and J by 7 bases, with 17 bases left in between. The CDR3 runs 14 residues. Germline-derived CDR1 and CDR2 are LNHDA and SQIVND (reference sequence). The CDR3: CASTEGAGQQPQHF. CDR3 DNA, as far as it was read: TGTGCCAGTACCGAAGGAGCAGGGCAACAGCCC. Complete variable domain (other parts from reference TRBV19 and TRBJ1-5): DGGITQSPKYLFRKEGQNVTLSCEQNLNHDAMYWYRQDPGQGLRLIYYSQIVNDFQKGDIAEGYSVSREKKESFPLTVTSAQKNPTAFYLCASTEGAGQQPQHFGDGTRLSIL.

As concerns this clone: Coverage ceases 3 residues before the CDR3 finishes, and the germline J gene fills in the end. J is TRBJ2-7 and V is TRBV5-4, with 9 bases aligning to TRBD1. The CDR3 has 16 amino acids. V was clipped by 3 bases and J by 6 bases; unmatched bases: 13. CDR1 is SGHNT and CDR2 is YYREEE in the germline V gene (reference sequence). This CDR3 is CASSSSWGQGLREQYF. The CDR3 DNA, read in part, is TGTGCCAGCAGCTCATCATGGGGACAGGGACTGCGCGAG.

On this clone itself: The read comes to an end 3 residues before the CDR3 does, leaving the germline J gene to fill in the end. V is TRBV19 and J is TRBJ2-1; possible D gene TRBD1, 7 bases. Trimming removed 7 bases from V and 7 bases from J, with 17 bases in between. The CDR3 totals 14 residues. CDR1 and CDR2 from the germline V gene are LNHDA and SQIVND (reference sequence). The CDR3 is CASKGGQPENEQFF. The DNA read from the CDR3 is TGTGCCAGTAAGGGGGGACAGCCCGAGAATGAG.

A remark on this clone: The read finishes 3 residues shy of the CDR3 end, and the germline J gene is used to complete it. This chain connects TRBV28 to TRBJ2-7; 7 bases are a match to TRBD1. The CDR3 spans 15 residues. Germline CDR1 and CDR2: MDHEN and SYDVKM. J lost 3 bases, V lost 2 bases, and 7 bases had no gene match. CDR3 region: CASSLLDRDNYEQYF. Incomplete CDR3 DNA: TGTGCCAGCAGTTTACTTGACAGGGACAACTACGAG.

On this clone: The missing CDR3 end, 3 residues past where the read stops, is filled in from the germline J gene. The V gene is TRBV7-8, the J gene TRBJ2-3; D ambiguous. CDR1 is SGHVS and CDR2 is FQNEAQ in the germline V gene. This CDR3 spans 17 amino acids. Incomplete CDR3 DNA: TGTGCCAGCAGCCCTCTAGGTTCCCTAAGCACGGGTCAGCCG. It specifies CASSPLGSLSTGQP. Given in full, the CDR3 is CASSPLGSLSTGQPQYF.

Concerning this clone: The read ends 3 residues early relative to the CDR3; the germline J gene fills the gap. The gene calls are TRBV12-5 and TRBJ2-7; 9 nucleotides agree with TRBD1. The CDR3 length is 16 residues. Losses at the gene ends were 6 bases for V and 1 base for J; bases not matched to a gene: 10. Germline CDR1 reads LGHNT; CDR2 reads FRNRAP. The CDR3 is CASGFLSGTGSYEQYF. The sequenced CDR3 bases are TGTGCTAGTGGGTTCCTATCCGGGACAGGGTCCTACGAG.

On this clone: The CDR3 end is not reached by the read, which stops 3 residues before it; the germline J gene fills it in. The rearrangement joins TRBV19 to TRBJ2-1, with 11 bases aligning to TRBD2. With V trimmed by 3 bases and J by 8 bases, 6 bases remained unmatched. Germline V lookup: CDR1 LNHDA, CDR2 SQIVND (reference sequence). The CDR3 has 15 amino acids. The sequenced CDR3 bases are TGTGCCAGTAGTATGGCTAGCGGGGGGCAAGATGAG. Protein product: CASSMASGGQDE. The whole CDR3 sequence reads CASSMASGGQDEQFF.

As regards this clone: Coverage ceases 3 residues before the CDR3 finishes, and the germline J gene fills in the end. This chain joins TRBV10-1 and TRBJ1-6; the D is unclear. The CDR3 covers 13 residues. From germline, CDR1 is WNHNN and CDR2 SYGVQD (reference sequence). Trimming shortened V by 3 bases and J by 7 bases, and 7 bases separated the two germline ends. The CDR3 sequence: CASSEVRNSPLHF. Partial CDR3 DNA: TGCGCCAGCAGTGAAGTACGGAATTCACCC.

Comments on this clone: The read comes to an end 3 residues before the CDR3 does, leaving the germline J gene to fill in the end. The J gene is TRBJ1-1, the V gene TRBV20-1, with TRBD1 matching 9 bases. The CDR3 is 13 amino acids. Germline trimming cut 6 bases from V and 4 bases from J; bases unmatched to any gene: 6. Per the germline V gene, CDR1 is DFQATT and CDR2 is SNEGSKA (reference sequence). Incomplete CDR3 DNA: TGCAGTGCCTCGACAGGGGGTATCACTGAA. Its translation: CSASTGGITE. The CDR3 as a whole reads CSASTGGITEAFF.

The part of the CDR3 DNA that was read is TGTGCCAGCAGCCACAGGGGGCTGGCGTATTCACCC. Its translation: CASSHRGLAYSP. The entire CDR3 protein is CASSHRGLAYSPLHF. This sequence joins TRBV11-2 and TRBJ1-6; 9 nucleotides align to TRBD1. Sequencing ends 3 residues short of the CDR3 end; the germline J gene provides the rest. Germline V gives CDR1 SGHAT, CDR2 FQNNGV. This CDR3 spans 15 amino acids. With V trimmed by 5 bases and J by 8 bases, 7 bases remained unmatched.

Concerning this clone: Read data end 3 residues before the CDR3 end; the end is taken from the germline J gene. The chain couples TRBV7-2 to TRBJ1-2; D gene uncertain. The CDR3 covers 13 residues. Trimming pared 4 bases from V and 2 bases from J, leaving 8 bases between. Per germline, CDR1 SGHTA and CDR2 FQGNSA. CDR3 protein: CASSSRSNYGYTF. The sequenced part of the CDR3 DNA is TGTGCCAGCAGCTCTCGGTCCAACTATGGC.